The clone carrying this TCR beta chain occurred once. What it binds is not known. This sample was taken from a study of T cell clones after liver transplantation. Study in general: Apart from three HCV-positive recipients, transplants were for non-autoimmune, non-viral reasons.

Study-level findings and limits: Compared with third party-reactive sequences, donor-reactive ones declined more, independent of withdrawal success.

The assay was immunoSEQ multiplex PCR, and TCRdb's table has in-frame clones only and misses some. The data hold around 35,000 clones, with about 95% observed a single time. In germline, CDR1 is MNHEY, CDR2 SMNVEV (reference sequence). The CDR3 is made up of 15 amino acids. Trimming removed 4 bases from V and 4 bases from J; junction bases left unmatched: 9. The source was CD8+ T cells from blood, collected 12 months after liver transplant. This receptor was identified in a human patient who received a liver transplant. Some of the T cells may derive from the graft donor. The rearrangement joins TRBV27 to TRBJ2-7; 8 nucleotides align to TRBD2. The CDR3 region is CASSSQGLVRYEQYF. CDR3 DNA sequence: TGTGCCAGCAGTTCACAGGGACTAGTAAGATACGAGCAGTACTTC.